This T cell receptor (beta chain) was identified during a study of T cells in Graves' hyperthyroidism and ophthalmopathy. This clonotype was observed once. Amplification of TCR beta CDR3 regions used RNA as the template. First-round RT-PCR with HTBI primers amplified the TCR CDR3 region. TCRdb itself ran the multiplex PCR reads through MiXCR, one entry per CDR3 protein. The table has approximately 520,000 distinct CDR3 sequences, 24% seen once. The trim removed 6 bases at V and 5 bases at J, leaving 8 bases unmatched. CDR3 length: 14 amino acids. The receptor's source is a woman aged 25 to 39 with Graves' ophthalmopathy. The chain combines TRBV12-3 or TRBV12-4 with TRBJ2-5, with 8 bases aligning to TRBD1. Material for sequencing was blood. CDR3 region: CASSRTGWMETQYF. The CDR3 DNA reads as TGTGCCAGCAGCCGGACAGGGTGGATGGAGACCCAGTACTTC.